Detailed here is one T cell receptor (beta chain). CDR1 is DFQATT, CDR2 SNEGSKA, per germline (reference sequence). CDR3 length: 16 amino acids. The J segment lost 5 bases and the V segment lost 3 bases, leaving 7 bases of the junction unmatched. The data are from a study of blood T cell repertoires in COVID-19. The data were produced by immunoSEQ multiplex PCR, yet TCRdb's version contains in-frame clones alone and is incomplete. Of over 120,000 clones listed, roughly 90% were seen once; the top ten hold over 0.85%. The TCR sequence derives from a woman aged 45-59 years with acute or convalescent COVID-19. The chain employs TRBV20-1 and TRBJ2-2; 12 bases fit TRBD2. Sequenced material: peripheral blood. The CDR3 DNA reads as TGCAGTGCTAGTAGGATCGGACTAGCGGGAACCGGGGAGCTGTTTTTT. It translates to CSASRIGLAGTGELFF.